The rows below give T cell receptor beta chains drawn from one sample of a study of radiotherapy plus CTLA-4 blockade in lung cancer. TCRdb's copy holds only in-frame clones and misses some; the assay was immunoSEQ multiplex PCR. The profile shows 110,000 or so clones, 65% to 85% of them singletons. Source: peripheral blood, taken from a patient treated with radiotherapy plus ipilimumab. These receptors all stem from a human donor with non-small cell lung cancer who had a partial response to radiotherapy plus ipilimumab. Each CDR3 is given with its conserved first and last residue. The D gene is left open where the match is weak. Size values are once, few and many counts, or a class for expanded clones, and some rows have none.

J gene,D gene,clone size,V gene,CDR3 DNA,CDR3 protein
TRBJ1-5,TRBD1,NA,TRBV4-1,TGCGCCAGCAGCCCCTTAACAGGGGAAGGCAATCAGCCCCAGCATTTT,CASSPLTGEGNQPQHF
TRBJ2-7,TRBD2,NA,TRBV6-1,TGTGCCAGCAGTGAAGGGCTAGCGGGGCCAGCTGGCGAGCAGTACTTC,CASSEGLAGPAGEQYF
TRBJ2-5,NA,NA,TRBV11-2,TGTGCCAGCAGCTTAGATCTAAGTGAGACCCAGTACTTC,CASSLDLSETQYF
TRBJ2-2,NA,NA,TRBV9,TGTGCCTCCAGGGGGGCGGGAGGAGCCGGGGAGCTGTTTTTT,CASRGAGGAGELFF
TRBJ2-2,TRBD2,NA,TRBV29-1,TGCAGCGTTGTCCCGGGACCCCCCCGGGGGGCCGGGGAGCTGTTTTTT,CSVVPGPPRGAGELFF
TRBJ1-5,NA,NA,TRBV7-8,TGTGCCAGCAGCTACAGGGTAGGACAGCCCCAGCATTTT,CASSYRVGQPQHF
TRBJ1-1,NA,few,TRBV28,TGTGCCAGCAGTTTCGCGGGGCTCACTGAAGCTTTCTTT,CASSFAGLTEAFF
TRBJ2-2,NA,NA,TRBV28,TGTGCCAGCAGTTCTCTCAGGGTCGGGGAGCTGTTTTTT,CASSSLRVGELFF
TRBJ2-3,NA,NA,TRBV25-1,TGTGCCAGCAGTGAGAGTGGTAGCACAGATACGCAGTATTTT,CASSESGSTDTQYF
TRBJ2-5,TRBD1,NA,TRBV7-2,TGTGCCAGCAACAAGGGACAGATCGTTAAGGAGACCCAGTACTTC,CASNKGQIVKETQYF
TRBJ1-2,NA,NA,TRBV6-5,TGTGCCAGCAGGGAGGGGATCTATGGCTACACCTTC,CASREGIYGYTF
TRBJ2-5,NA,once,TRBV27,TGTGCCAGCGCAGGGATCCAAGAGACCCAGTACTTC,CASAGIQETQYF
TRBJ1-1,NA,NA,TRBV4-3,TGCGCCAGCAGCCCCTCGGAGGACACTGAAGCTTTCTTT,CASSPSEDTEAFF
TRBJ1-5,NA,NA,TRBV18,TGTGCCAGCTCACGGGTCCAGGGTCCGCCCCAGCATTTT,CASSRVQGPPQHF
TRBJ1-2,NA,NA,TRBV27,TGTGCCAGCAGTTTGTCCCAGGGGAACTATGGCTACACCTTC,CASSLSQGNYGYTF
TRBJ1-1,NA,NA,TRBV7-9,TGTGCCAGCAGCTTAGTCCCCGAGGGAACTGAAGCTTTCTTT,CASSLVPEGTEAFF
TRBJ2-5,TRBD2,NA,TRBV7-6,TGTGCCAGCAGTTCCGGTATCGCTAGCGGGAGGGCAGAGACCCAGTACTTC,CASSSGIASGRAETQYF
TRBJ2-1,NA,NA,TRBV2,TGTGCCAGCGACAAAAACCGCTACAATGAGCAGTTCTTC,CASDKNRYNEQFF
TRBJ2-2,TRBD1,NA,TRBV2,TGTGCCAGCAGGGGACAGGGGAGGAACACCGGGGAGCTGTTTTTT,CASRGQGRNTGELFF
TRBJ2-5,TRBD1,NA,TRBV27,TGTGCCAGCCGGTTGACAGGGATAGGAGAGACCCAGTACTTC,CASRLTGIGETQYF
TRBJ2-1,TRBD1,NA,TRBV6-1,TGTGCCAGCAGTGACCGAACGACAGGGGCGATCAATGAGCAGTTCTTC,CASSDRTTGAINEQFF
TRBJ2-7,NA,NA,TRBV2,TGTGCCAGCAGCAGGGGTTCCTACGAGCAGTACTTC,CASSRGSYEQYF
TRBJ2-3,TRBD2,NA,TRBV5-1,TGCGCCAGCAGCACAGGACTAGCGGGAGCGGATACGCAGTATTTT,CASSTGLAGADTQYF
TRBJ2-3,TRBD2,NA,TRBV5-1,TGCGCCAGCAGCTTCGCTAGCGGTTCTAGCACAGATACGCAGTATTTT,CASSFASGSSTDTQYF
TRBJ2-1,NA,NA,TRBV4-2,TGTGCCAGCAGCCAAGAAGTGAGGCCCCAAGAGCAGTTCTTC,CASSQEVRPQEQFF
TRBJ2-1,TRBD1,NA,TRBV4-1,TGCGCCAGCAGCCGCGGACAGGGCATATACAATGAGCAGTTCTTC,CASSRGQGIYNEQFF
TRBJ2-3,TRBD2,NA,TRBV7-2,TGTGCCAGCAGCCCCCGGGGGGGTCGGGATACGCAGTATTTT,CASSPRGGRDTQYF
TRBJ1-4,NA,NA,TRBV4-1,TGCGCCAGCAGCCTCCGGGCGGCGGAGGGAAGTGAAAAACTGTTTTTT,CASSLRAAEGSEKLFF
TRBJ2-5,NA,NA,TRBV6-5,TGTGCCACCGGACTGTACCAAGAGACCCAGTACTTC,CATGLYQETQYF
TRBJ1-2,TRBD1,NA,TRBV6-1,TGTGCCAGCAGTGGAGGACAGGGTAGAGGCTACACCTTC,CASSGGQGRGYTF
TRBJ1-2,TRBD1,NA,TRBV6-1,TGTGCCAGCAGTCCTGGGGACAGCGGAGGCTACACCTTC,CASSPGDSGGYTF
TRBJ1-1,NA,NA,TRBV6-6,TGTGCCAGCAGTTACCTCCCAGGAATGAACACTGAAGCTTTCTTT,CASSYLPGMNTEAFF
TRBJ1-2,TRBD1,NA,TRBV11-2,TGTGCCAGCACCACCCCGACAGGGATCCATGGCTACACCTTC,CASTTPTGIHGYTF
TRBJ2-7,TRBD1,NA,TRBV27,TGTGCCAGCAGTCTCACGACGTCGGGACAGAGGGCCGGCGAGCAGTACTTC,CASSLTTSGQRAGEQYF
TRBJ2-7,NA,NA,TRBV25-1,TGTGCCAGCAGGAAAGACACAACCTACGAGCAGTACTTC,CASRKDTTYEQYF
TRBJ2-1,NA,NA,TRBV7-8,TGTGCCAGCAGCTTAGAGCGAGCGTCGAATGAGCAGTTCTTC,CASSLERASNEQFF
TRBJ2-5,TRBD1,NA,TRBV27,TGTGCCAGCAGAAAAACGACAGGGGTCGAGACCCAGTACTTC,CASRKTTGVETQYF
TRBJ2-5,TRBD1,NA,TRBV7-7,TGTGCTAGCAGCTTAGGGCAGGGGGTATACGAGACCCAGTACTTC,CASSLGQGVYETQYF
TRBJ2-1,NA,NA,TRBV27,TGTGCCAGCAGTCCCGGGGCTAGACAGGCACAGTTCTTC,CASSPGARQAQFF
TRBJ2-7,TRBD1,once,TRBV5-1,TGCGCCAGCAGCTCCGGGACAGCTTACGAGCAGTACTTC,CASSSGTAYEQYF
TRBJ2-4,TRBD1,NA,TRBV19,TGTGCCAGTAGTATGGTGCGACAGGGGGCGGCCAAAAACATTCAGTACTTC,CASSMVRQGAAKNIQYF
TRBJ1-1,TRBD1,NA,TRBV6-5,TGTGCCAGCAGTGACAGGGTCACTGAAGCTTTCTTT,CASSDRVTEAFF
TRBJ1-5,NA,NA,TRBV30,TGTGCCTGGAGTGTAGAGATCTCGACAGGCGGTACTCAGCCCCAGCATTTT,CAWSVEISTGGTQPQHF